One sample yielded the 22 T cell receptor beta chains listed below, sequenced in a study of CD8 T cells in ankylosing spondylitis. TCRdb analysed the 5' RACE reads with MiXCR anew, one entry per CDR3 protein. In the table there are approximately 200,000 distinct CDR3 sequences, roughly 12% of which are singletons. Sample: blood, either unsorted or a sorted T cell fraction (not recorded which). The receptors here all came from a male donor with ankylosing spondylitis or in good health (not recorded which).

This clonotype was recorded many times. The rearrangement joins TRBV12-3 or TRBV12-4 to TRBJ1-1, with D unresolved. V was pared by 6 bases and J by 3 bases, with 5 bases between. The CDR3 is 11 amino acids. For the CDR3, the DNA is TGTGCCAGCAGCCCAGACACTGAAGCTTTCTTT. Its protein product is CASSPDTEAFF.

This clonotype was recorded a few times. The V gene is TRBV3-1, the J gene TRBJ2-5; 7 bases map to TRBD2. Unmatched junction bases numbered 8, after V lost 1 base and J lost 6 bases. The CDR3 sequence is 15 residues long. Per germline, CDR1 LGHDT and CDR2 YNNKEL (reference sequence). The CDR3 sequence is CASSQGLAATQTQYF. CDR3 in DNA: TGTGCCAGCAGCCAAGGGCTAGCGGCCACTCAGACCCAGTACTTC.

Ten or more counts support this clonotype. The CDR3 nucleotides read TGCAGCGGGGGGAGCGGGGGAATCGACACCGGGGAGCTGTTTTTT. Its protein is CSGGSGGIDTGELFF. The V gene is TRBV29-1, the J gene TRBJ2-2, with 8 bases aligning to TRBD2. The CDR3 loop spans 15 amino acids. The V and J ends lost 7 bases and 3 bases, in that order; junction bases with no gene match: 10. Germline V CDR1 and CDR2: SQVTM, ANQGSEA.

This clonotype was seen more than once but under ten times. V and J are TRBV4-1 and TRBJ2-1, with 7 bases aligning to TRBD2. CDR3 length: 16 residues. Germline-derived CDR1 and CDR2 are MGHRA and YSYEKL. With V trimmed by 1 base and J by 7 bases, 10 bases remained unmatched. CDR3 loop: CASSQVRRGSWNEQFF. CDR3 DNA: TGCGCCAGCAGCCAAGTGAGGCGGGGGTCCTGGAATGAGCAGTTCTTC.

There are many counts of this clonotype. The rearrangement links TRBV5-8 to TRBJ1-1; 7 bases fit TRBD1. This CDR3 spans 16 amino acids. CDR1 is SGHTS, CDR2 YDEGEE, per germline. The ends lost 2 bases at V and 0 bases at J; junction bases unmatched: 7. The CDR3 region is CASSFSPGQLNTEAFF. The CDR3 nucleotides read TGTGCCAGCAGCTTCTCTCCGGGACAGTTGAACACTGAAGCTTTCTTT.

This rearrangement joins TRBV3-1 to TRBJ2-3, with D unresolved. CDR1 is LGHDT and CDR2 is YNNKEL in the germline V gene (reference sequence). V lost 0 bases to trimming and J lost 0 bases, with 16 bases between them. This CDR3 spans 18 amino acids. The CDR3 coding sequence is TGTGCCAGCAGCCAAGATCGAGGTGCTACGGCTAGCACAGATACGCAGTATTTT. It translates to CASSQDRGATASTDTQYF.

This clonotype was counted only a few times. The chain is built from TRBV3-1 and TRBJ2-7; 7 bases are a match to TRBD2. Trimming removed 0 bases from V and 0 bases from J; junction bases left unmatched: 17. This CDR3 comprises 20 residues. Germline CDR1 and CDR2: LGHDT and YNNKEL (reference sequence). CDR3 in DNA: TGTGCCAGCAGCCAAGAACCCTGGCTAGCGGAGGCCCCTTACTCCTACGAGCAGTACTTC. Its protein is CASSQEPWLAEAPYSYEQYF.

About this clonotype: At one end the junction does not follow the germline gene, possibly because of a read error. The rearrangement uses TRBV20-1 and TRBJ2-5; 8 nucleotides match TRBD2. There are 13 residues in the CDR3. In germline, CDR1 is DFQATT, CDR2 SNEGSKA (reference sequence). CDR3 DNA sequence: TGCAGTGCCAGAGGACTAGCCCCAGAGACCCAGTACTTC. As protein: CSARGLAPETQYF.

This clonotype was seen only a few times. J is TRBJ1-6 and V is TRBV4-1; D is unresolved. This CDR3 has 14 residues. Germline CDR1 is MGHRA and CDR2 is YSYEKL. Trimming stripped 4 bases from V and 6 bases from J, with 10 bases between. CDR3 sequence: CASSPNEGNSPLHF. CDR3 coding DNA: TGCGCCAGCAGCCCGAACGAGGGTAATTCACCCCTCCACTTT.

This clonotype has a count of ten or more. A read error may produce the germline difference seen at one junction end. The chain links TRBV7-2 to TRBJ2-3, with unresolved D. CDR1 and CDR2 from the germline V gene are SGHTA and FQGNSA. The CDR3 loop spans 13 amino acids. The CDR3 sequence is CASSLVGTDTQYF. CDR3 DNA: TGTGCCAGCAGTTTAGTCGGCACAGATACGCAGTATTTT.

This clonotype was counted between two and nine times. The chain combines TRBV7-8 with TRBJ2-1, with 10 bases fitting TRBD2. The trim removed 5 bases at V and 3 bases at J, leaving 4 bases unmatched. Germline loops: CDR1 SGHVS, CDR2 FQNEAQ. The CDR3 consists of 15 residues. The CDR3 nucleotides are TGTGCCAGCAGCCGCGGACTAGCGGTCTACAATGAGCAGTTCTTC. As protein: CASSRGLAVYNEQFF.

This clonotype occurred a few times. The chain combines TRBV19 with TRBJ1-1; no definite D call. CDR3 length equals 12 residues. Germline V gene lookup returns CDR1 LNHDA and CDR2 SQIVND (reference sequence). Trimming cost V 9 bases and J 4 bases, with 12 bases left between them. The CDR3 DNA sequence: TGTGCCAGCCCCACTACGAGCACTGAAGCTTTCTTT. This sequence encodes CASPTTSTEAFF.

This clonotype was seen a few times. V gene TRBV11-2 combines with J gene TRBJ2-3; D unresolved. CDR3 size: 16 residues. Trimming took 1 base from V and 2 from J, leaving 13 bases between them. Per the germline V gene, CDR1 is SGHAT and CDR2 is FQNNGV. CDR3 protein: CASSLGAGSSTDTQYF. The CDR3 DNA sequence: TGTGCCAGCAGCTTAGGTGCCGGTAGCTCCACAGATACGCAGTATTTT.

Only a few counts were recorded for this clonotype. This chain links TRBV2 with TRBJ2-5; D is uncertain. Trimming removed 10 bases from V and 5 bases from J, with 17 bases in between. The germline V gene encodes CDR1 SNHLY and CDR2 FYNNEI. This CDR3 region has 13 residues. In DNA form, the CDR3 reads TGTGCCATCCTGTCCCTGTTCGGGGAGACCCAGTACTTC. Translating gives CAILSLFGETQYF. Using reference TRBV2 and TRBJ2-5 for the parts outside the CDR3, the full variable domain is EPEVTQTPSHQVTQMGQEVILRCVPISNHLYFYWYRQILGQKVEFLVSFYNNEISEKSEIFDDQFSVERPDGSNFTLKIRSTKLEDSAMYFCAILSLFGETQYFGPGTRLLVL.

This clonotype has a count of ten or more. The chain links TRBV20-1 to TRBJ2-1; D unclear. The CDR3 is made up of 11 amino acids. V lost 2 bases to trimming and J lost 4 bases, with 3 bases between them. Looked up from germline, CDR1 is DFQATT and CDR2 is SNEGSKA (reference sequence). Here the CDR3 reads CSARIYNEQFF. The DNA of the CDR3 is TGCAGTGCTAGAATTTACAATGAGCAGTTCTTC.

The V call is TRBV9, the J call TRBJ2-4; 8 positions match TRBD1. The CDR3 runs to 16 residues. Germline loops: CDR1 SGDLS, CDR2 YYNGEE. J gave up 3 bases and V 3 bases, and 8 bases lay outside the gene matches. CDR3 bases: TGTGCCAGCAGCGCCGGGACAGGAGTCGACAAAAACATTCAGTACTTC. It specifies CASSAGTGVDKNIQYF.

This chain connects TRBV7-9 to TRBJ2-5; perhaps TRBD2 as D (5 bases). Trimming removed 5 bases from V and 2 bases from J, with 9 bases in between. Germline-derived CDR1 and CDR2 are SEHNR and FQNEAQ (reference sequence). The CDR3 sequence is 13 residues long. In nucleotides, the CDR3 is TGTGCCAGCAGCGTCCTAGCTCAAGAGACCCAGTACTTC. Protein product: CASSVLAQETQYF.

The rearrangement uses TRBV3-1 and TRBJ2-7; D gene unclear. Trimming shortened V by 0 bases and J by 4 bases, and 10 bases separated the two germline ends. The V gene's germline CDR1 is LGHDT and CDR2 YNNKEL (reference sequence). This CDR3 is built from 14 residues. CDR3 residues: CASSQDDPSYEQYF. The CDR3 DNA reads TGTGCCAGCAGCCAAGATGACCCGTCTTACGAGCAGTACTTC.

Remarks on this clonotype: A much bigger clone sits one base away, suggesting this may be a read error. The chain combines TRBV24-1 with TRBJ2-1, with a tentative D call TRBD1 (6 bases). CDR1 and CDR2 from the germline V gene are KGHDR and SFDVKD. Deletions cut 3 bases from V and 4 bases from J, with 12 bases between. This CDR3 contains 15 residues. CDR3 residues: CATSDDTDRYNEQFF. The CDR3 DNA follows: TGTGCCACCAGTGATGACACGGACAGATACAATGAGCAGTTCTTC.

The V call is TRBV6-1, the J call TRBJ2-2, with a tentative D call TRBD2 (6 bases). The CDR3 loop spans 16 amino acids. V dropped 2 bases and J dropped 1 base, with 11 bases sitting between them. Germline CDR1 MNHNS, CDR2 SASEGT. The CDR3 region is CASSERLARNTGELFF. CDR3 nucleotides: TGTGCCAGCAGTGAACGTCTAGCGAGGAACACCGGGGAGCTGTTTTTT.

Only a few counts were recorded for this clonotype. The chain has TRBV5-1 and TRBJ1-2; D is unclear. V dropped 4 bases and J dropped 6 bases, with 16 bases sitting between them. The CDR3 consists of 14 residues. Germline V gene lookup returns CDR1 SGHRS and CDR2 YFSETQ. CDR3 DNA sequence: TGCGCCAGCAGCCCCGAAGGCCCGTTCGATGGCTACACCTTC. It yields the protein CASSPEGPFDGYTF.

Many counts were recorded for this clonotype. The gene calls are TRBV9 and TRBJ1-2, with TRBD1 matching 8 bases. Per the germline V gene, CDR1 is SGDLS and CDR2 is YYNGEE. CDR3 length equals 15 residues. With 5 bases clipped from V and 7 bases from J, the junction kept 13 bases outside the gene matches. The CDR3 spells CASSYSRTGFSGYTF. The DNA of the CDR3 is TGTGCCAGCAGTTACTCCAGGACAGGGTTTAGTGGCTACACCTTC.